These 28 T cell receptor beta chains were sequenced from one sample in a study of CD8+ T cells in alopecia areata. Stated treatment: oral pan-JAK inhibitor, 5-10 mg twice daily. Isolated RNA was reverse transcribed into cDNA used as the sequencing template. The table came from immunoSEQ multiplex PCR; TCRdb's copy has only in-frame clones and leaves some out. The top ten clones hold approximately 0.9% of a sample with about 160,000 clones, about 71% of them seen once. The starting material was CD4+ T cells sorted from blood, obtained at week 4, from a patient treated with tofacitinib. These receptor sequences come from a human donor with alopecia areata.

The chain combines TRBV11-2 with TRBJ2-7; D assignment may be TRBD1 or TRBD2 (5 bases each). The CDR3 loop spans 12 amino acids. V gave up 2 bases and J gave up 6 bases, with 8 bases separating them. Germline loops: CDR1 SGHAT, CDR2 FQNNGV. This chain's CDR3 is CASSLRGGEQYF. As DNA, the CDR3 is TGTGCCAGCAGCTTACGGGGCGGCGAGCAGTACTTC.

CDR3 residues: CSAREGIAGYTF. Written as DNA, the CDR3 is TGCAGCGCCCGAGAGGGGATCGCTGGCTACACCTTC. The chain couples TRBV29-1 to TRBJ1-2; perhaps TRBD1 as D (5 bases). Germline CDR1 reads SQVTM; CDR2 reads ANQGSEA. CDR3 size: 12 residues. V lost 7 bases and J 7 bases, leaving 16 bases between the germline ends. Looking up the rest from reference TRBV29-1 and TRBJ1-2 gives the full variable domain: SAVISQKPSRDICQRGTSLTIQCQVDSQVTMMFWYRQQPGQSLTLIATANQGSEATYESGFVIDKFPISRPNLTFSTLTVSNMSPEDSSIYLCSAREGIAGYTFGSGTRLTVV.

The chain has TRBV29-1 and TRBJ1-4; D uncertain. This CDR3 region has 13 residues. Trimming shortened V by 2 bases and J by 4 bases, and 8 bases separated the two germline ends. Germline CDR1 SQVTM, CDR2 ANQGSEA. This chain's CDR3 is CSVEWAVNEKLFF. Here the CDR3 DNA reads TGCAGCGTTGAATGGGCCGTTAATGAAAAACTGTTTTTT.

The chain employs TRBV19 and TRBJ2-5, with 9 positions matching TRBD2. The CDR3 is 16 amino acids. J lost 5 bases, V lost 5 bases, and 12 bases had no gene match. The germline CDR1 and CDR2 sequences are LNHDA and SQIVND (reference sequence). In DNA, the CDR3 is TGTGCCAGTAGTCTCCGGGGGACTAGCATCGGGGAGACCCAGTACTTC. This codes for CASSLRGTSIGETQYF.

CDR3 coding DNA: TGTGCCAGCAGCGTGGGGTTGCAAGAGACCCAGTACTTC. As protein: CASSVGLQETQYF. The chain uses TRBV9 and TRBJ2-5; no clear D. CDR3 length equals 13 residues. The germline V gene has CDR1 SGDLS and CDR2 YYNGEE. V lost 2 bases, J lost 2 bases, and 7 bases lay in between.

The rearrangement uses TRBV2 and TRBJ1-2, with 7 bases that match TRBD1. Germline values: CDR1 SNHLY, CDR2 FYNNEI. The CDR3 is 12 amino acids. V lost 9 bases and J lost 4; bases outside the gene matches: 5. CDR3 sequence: CASTGAGYGYTF. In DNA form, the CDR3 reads TGTGCCAGTACAGGGGCTGGCTATGGCTACACCTTC.

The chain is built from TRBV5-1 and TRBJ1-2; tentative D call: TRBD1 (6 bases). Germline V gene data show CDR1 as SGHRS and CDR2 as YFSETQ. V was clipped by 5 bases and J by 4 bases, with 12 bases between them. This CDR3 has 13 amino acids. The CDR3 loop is CASRRGPGYGYTF. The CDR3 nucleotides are TGCGCCAGCAGGCGGGGGCCAGGCTATGGCTACACCTTC. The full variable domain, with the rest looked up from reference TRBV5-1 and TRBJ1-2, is KAGVTQTPRYLIKTRGQQVTLSCSPISGHRSVSWYQQTPGQGLQFLFEYFSETQRNKGNFPGRFSGRQFSNSRSEMNVSTLELGDSALYLCASRRGPGYGYTFGSGTRLTVV.

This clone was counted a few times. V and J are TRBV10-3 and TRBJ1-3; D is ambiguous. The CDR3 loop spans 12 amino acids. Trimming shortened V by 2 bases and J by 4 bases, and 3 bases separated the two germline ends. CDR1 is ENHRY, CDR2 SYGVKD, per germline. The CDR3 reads CAISEVGNTIYF. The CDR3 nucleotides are TGTGCCATCAGTGAGGTGGGAAACACCATATATTTT.

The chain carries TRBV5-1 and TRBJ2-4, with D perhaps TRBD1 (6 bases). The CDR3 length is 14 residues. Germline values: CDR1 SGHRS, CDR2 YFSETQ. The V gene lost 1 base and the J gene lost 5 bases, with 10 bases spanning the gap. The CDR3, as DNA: TGCGCCAGCAGCTTGCCTACAGGGCAAAACATTCAGTACTTC. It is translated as CASSLPTGQNIQYF.

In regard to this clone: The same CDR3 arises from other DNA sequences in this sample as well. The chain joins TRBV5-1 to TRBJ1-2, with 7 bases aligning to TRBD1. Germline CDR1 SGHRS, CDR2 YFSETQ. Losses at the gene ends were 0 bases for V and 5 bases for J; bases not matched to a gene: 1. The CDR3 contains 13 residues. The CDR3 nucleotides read TGCGCCAGCAGCTTGGGGACAGGATATGGCTACACCTTC. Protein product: CASSLGTGYGYTF.

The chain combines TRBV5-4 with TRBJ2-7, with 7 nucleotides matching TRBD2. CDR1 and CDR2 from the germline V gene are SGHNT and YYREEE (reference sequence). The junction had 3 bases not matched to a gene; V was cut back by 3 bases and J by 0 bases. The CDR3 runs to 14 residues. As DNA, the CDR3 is TGTGCCAGCAGCTGGGGGGGAAGCTCCTACGAGCAGTACTTC. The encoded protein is CASSWGGSSYEQYF. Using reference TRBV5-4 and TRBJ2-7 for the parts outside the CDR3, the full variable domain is ETGVTQSPTHLIKTRGQQVTLRCSSQSGHNTVSWYQQALGQGPQFIFQYYREEENGRGNFPPRFSGLQFPNYSSELNVNALELDDSALYLCASSWGGSSYEQYFGPGTRLTVT.

Here the CDR3 DNA reads TGTGCCTGGAGTCCAGACAGACGCGGCCATCAGCCCCAGCATTTT. It specifies CAWSPDRRGHQPQHF. This rearrangement joins TRBV30 to TRBJ1-5; weak D call: TRBD1 (5 bases). Germline V gives CDR1 GTSNPN, CDR2 SVGIG (reference sequence). V lost 2 bases and J lost 5, with 16 bases in between. The CDR3 covers 15 residues.

CDR3 nucleotides: TGTGCCAGCAGTGAATCGGGCGCGGAGCAGTTCTTC. It encodes CASSESGAEQFF. The chain combines TRBV6-1 with TRBJ2-1; D unclear. The CDR3 extends over 12 amino acids. The V gene's germline CDR1 is MNHNS and CDR2 SASEGT. The V gene lost 2 bases and the J gene lost 10 bases, with 9 bases spanning the gap.

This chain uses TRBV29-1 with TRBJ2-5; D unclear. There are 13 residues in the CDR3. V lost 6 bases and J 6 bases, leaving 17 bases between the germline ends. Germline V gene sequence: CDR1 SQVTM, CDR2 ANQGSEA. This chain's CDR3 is CSVKRALIQTQYF. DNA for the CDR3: TGCAGCGTGAAAAGGGCCCTGATACAGACCCAGTACTTC.

This CDR3 is CASNLGRKSPLHF. The CDR3 bases are TGTGCCAGCAACCTGGGACGAAAATCACCCCTCCACTTT. The chain recombines TRBV6-5 with TRBJ1-6, with a weak D call TRBD1 (5 bases). The CDR3 sequence is 13 residues long. The germline gives CDR1 MNHEY, CDR2 SVGAGI. The ends were cut back, 7 bases at V and 10 bases at J, with 14 bases in the middle.

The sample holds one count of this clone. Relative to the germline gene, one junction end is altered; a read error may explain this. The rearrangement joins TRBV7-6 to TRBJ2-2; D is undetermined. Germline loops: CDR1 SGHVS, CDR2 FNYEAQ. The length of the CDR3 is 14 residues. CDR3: CASSLGWDTGELFF. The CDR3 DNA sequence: TGTGCCAGCAGTTTAGGGTGGGACACCGGGGAGCTGTTTTTT.

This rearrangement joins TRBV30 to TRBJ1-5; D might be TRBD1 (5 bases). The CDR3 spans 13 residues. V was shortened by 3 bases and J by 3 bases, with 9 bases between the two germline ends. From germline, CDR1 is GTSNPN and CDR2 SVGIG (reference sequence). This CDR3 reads CAWSSTDNQPQHF. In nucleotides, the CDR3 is TGTGCCTGGAGCTCGACAGACAATCAGCCCCAGCATTTT.

CDR3 sequence reads: CSVESSGVTGELFF. The CDR3 DNA is TGCAGCGTTGAGTCGTCAGGGGTGACCGGGGAGCTGTTTTTT. The rearrangement joins TRBV29-1 to TRBJ2-2, with D possibly TRBD1 on 6 matching bases. Germline values: CDR1 SQVTM, CDR2 ANQGSEA. Trimming left V 3 bases short and J 5 bases short, with 13 bases between. This CDR3 region has 14 residues.

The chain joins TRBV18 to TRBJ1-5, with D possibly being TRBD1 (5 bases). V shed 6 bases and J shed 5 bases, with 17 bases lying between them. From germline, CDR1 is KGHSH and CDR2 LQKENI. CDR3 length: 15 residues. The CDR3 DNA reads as TGTGCCAGCTCGAGGGTGGGGCAGACCCATCAGCCCCAGCATTTT. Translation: CASSRVGQTHQPQHF.

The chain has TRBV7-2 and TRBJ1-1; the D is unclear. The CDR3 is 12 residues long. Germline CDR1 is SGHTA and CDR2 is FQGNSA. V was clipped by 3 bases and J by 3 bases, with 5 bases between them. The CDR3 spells CASSFIYTEAFF. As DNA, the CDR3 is TGTGCCAGCAGCTTTATTTACACTGAAGCTTTCTTT.

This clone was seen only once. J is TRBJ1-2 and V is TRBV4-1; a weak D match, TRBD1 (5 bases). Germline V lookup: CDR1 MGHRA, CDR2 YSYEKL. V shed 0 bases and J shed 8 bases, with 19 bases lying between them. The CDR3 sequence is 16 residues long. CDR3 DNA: TGCGCCAGCAGCCAAGACGGAAGCTTTGGGCCAGGGGGCTACACCTTC. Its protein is CASSQDGSFGPGGYTF.

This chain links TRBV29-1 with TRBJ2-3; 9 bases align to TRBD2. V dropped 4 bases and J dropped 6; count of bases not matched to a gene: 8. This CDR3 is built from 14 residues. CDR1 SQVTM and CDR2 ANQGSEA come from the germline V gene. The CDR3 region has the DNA TGCAGCGTTGTGGGGCTAGCGGGGACGGATACGCAGTATTTT. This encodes CSVVGLAGTDTQYF.

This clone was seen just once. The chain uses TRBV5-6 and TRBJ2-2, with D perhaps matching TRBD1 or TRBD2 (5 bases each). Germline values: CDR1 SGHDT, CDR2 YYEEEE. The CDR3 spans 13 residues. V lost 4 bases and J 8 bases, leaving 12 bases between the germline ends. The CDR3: CASSTGTWGELFF. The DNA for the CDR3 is TGTGCCAGCAGCACCGGGACCTGGGGGGAGCTGTTTTTT.

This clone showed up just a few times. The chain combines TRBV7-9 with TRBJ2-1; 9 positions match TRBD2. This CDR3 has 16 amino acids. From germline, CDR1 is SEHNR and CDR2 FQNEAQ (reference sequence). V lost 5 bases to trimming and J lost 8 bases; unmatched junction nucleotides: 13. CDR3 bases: TGTGCCAGCAGCCGACCCCCAAGCGGGGGGATTCATGAGCAGTTCTTC. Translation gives CASSRPPSGGIHEQFF.

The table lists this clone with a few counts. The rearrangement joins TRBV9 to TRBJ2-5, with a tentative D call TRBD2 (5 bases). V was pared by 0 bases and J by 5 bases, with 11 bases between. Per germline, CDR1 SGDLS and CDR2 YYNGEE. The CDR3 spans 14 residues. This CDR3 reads CASSVGGNGETQYF. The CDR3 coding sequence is TGTGCCAGCAGCGTAGGAGGGAACGGGGAGACCCAGTACTTC. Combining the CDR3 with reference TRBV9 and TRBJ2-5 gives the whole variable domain DSGVTQTPKHLITATGQRVTLRCSPRSGDLSVYWYQQSLDQGLQFLIQYYNGEERAKGNILERFSAQQFPDLHSELNLSSLELGDSALYFCASSVGGNGETQYFGPGTRLLVL.

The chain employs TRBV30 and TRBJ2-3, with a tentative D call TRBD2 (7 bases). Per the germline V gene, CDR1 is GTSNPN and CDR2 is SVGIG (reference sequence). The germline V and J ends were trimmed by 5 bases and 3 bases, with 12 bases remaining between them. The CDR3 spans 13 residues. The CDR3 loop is CAWGRGGTDTQYF. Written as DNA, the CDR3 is TGTGCCTGGGGAAGGGGGGGTACAGATACGCAGTATTTT.

CDR3 amino acids: CASGTTNTGELFF. In DNA form, the CDR3 reads TGCGCCAGCGGGACAACGAACACCGGGGAGCTGTTTTTT. This chain uses TRBV5-1 with TRBJ2-2; TRBD1 is a possible D gene (6 bases). V was clipped by 7 bases and J by 0 bases, with 7 bases between them. CDR1 SGHRS and CDR2 YFSETQ come from the germline V gene. The CDR3 is made up of 13 amino acids. Together with reference TRBV5-1 and TRBJ2-2, the CDR3 gives the full variable domain: KAGVTQTPRYLIKTRGQQVTLSCSPISGHRSVSWYQQTPGQGLQFLFEYFSETQRNKGNFPGRFSGRQFSNSRSEMNVSTLELGDSALYLCASGTTNTGELFFGEGSRLTVL.

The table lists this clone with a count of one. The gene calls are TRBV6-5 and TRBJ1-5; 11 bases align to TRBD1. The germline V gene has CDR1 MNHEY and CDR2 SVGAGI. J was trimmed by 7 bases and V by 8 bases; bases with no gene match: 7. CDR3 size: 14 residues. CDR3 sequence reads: CASAGTGGGQPQHF. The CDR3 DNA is TGTGCCAGCGCCGGGACAGGGGGAGGACAGCCCCAGCATTTT.